This T cell receptor (beta chain) was obtained from a study of T cell repertoires in aging, cancer and after chemotherapy (dated by TCRdb to the late 2010s). The study in broad terms: Donors spanned six age groups from 30 or younger to 70 or older, with at least three individuals per group. Control TCR repertoires from healthy donors were recorded across several months to years, and re-sampling revealed clear clonal overlap. In total, the full dataset held millions of TCR reads. Alongside some 96 healthy donors serving as a reference group, the cohort included roughly 220 cancer patients, of whom about 93 had hematological cancers and 120 to 130 had solid cancers. Peripheral blood TCR beta repertoires from healthy donors and cancer patients were profiled to examine immunoaging and T cell reconstitution after chemotherapy. On the study overall, not on this receptor specifically: According to the authors, the repertoire data do not allow conclusions to be drawn about immunological memory after chemotherapy. Compared with age-matched healthy donors, untreated patients with either hematological or solid cancers had significantly lower TCR diversity in the blood along with higher clonality. In both cancer cohorts, the median generation probability rose over the chemotherapy interval, which suggests that the repertoire was reconstituted through rebound thymic output. In healthy donors, the drop in TCR diversity with age came mainly from a loss of richness, whereas in cancer patients a loss of evenness also played a part.

By how much of the sample it makes up, this clonotype is medium-sized (0.01 to 0.1%). The antigen this receptor binds is unknown. No clone much larger than this one lies a single base away; base qualities are absent. V ends up 4 bases short and J 2 bases short, with an unmatched junction base count of 5. The cysteine opens and the phenylalanine closes a CDR3 of 14 amino acids. Solely the CDR3 DNA is kept, with 42 bases framed from the first base. CDR1 is given as SQVTM and CDR2 as ANQGSEA, both from the germline V gene. Genomic DNA extracted from peripheral blood, rather than sorted cells or RNA, was used as the source for amplification of TCR beta rearrangements. Rearranged TRB sequences spanning V, D and J segments were amplified by multiplex touch-down PCR using a mixed TRB-A/B primer pool. Illumina adapters and sample indices were attached to the amplicons through two consecutive PCR reactions run with Phusion HS II polymerase. After gel purification with the NucleoSpin Gel and PCR Clean-up kit, the amplicons were checked using Qubit and an Agilent 2100 Bioanalyzer. Libraries were sequenced on an Illumina MiSeq using 600-cycle, single-indexed, paired-end runs. Processing in the source paper ran as follows. MiXCR versions 2.12 and 3.0.5 were used to process the TRB sequences. Each unique CDR3 nucleotide sequence was counted as one clone, and only productive sequences with at least two reads were retained. Shannon diversity, evenness, clonality (one minus evenness), and alpha-parameterized diversity profiles from alpha 0 to 5 were included as repertoire metrics. The IGoR algorithm was used to calculate generation probabilities for clones in the paired samples taken before and after chemotherapy. TCRdb handled the public reads itself, with Q25 trimming in fastp and clone calling in MiXCR, and kept productive beta chains. Every distinct CDR3 protein forms one entry, paired with its most common genes and DNA. The V and J calls follow TCRdb's processing rather than the paper's. The sample table holds about 10,000 distinct CDR3 sequences, of which around a third were seen once. About 19% of the sample rests with the top ten.

This TCR was recovered from a human donor in good health. The donor label of this sample is uncertain. Sequences were obtained from blood. The chain couples TRBV29-1 to TRBJ2-3, with 8 junctional bases fitting TRBD1. The CDR3 protein is CSVARQGNTDTQYF. The DNA sequence is TGCAGCGTTGCCAGACAGGGGAACACAGATACGCAGTATTTT.